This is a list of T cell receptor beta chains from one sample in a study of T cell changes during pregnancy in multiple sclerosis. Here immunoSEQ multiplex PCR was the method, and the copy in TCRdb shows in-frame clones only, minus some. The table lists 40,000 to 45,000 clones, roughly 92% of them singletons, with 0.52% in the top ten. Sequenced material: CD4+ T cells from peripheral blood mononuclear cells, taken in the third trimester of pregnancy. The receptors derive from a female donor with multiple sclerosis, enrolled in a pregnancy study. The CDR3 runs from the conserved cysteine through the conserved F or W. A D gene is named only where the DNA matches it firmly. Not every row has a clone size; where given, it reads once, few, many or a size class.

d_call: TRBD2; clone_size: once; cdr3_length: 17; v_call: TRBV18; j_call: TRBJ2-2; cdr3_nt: TGTGCCAGCTCAGCCTTGACTAGCGGGAGCGCCCCCGGGGAGCTGTTTTTT; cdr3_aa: CASSALTSGSAPGELFF
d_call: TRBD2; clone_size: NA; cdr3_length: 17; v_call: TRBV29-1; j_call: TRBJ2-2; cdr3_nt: TGCAGCGTTGAAGATCGGTCTAGCGGGAGAGCCACCGGGGAGCTGTTTTTT; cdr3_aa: CSVEDRSSGRATGELFF
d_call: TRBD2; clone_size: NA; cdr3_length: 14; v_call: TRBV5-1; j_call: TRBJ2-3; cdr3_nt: TGCGCCAGCAGCGCTAGCGGGAATCAAGATACGCAGTATTTT; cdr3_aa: CASSASGNQDTQYF
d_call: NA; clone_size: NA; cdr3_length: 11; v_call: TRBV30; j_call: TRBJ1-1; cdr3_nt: TGTGCCTGGAGTCAGGCGACTGAAGCTTTCTTT; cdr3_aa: CAWSQATEAFF
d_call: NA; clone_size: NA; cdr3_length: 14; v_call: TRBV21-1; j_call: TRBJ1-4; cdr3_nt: TGTGCCAGCAGCGCCGGGACAATCAATGAAAAACTGTTTTTT; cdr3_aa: CASSAGTINEKLFF
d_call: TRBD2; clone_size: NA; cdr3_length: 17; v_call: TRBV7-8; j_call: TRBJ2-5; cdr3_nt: TGTGCCAGCAGCCATGCTAGCGGGAGACTGGGGCAAGAGACCCAGTACTTC; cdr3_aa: CASSHASGRLGQETQYF
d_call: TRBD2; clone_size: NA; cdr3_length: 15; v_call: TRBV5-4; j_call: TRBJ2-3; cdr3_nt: TGTGCCAGCAGACTAGCGGGAGCCCGCACAGATACGCAGTATTTT; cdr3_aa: CASRLAGARTDTQYF
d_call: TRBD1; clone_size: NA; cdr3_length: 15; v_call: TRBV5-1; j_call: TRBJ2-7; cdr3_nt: TGCGCCAGCAGCCCTCTCGGCAGGGGGCCCTACGAGCAGTACTTC; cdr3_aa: CASSPLGRGPYEQYF
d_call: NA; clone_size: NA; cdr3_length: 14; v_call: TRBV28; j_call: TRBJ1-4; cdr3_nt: TGTGCCAGCACCCCAGGGCAGGGTGGGGAAAAACTGTTTTTT; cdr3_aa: CASTPGQGGEKLFF
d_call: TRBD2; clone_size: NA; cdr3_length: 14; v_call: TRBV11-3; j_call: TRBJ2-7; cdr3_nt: TGTGCCAGCAGCGCGGGACTAGCCGGCGGCGAGCAGTACTTC; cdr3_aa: CASSAGLAGGEQYF
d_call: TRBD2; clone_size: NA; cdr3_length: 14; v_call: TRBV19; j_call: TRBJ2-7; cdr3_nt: TGTGCCAGTAGTCAGACTAGCGGGGTCTACGAGCAGTACTTC; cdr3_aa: CASSQTSGVYEQYF
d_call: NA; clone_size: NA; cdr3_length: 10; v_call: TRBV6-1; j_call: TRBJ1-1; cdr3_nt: TGTGCCAGCAGTCAGGGTGAAGCTTTCTTT; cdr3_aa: CASSQGEAFF
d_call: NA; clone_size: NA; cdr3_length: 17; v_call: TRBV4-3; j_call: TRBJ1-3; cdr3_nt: TGCGCCAGCAGCCAAGTCTCAGGGCAAAGATCTGGAAACACCATATATTTT; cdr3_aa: CASSQVSGQRSGNTIYF
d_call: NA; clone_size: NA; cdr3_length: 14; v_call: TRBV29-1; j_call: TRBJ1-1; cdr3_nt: TGCAGCGCGAATGATAAGACAGGCTACACTGAAGCTTTCTTT; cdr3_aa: CSANDKTGYTEAFF
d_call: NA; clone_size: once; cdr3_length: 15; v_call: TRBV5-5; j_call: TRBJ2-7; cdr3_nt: TGTGCCAGCAGCCCCGAGCTGCTAAGCTCCTACGAGCAGTACTTC; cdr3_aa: CASSPELLSSYEQYF
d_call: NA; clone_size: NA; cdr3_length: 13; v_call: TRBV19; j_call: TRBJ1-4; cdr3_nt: TGTGCCAGTAGTGTCAGGGTCTATGAAAAACTGTTTTTT; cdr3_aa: CASSVRVYEKLFF
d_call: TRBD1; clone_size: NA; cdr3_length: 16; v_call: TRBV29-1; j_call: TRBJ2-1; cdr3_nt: TGCAGCGTGCAAGGACGCGGGACAGGGGCGATGAATGAGCAGTTCTTC; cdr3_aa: CSVQGRGTGAMNEQFF
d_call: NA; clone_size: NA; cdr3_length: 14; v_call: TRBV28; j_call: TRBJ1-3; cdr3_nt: TGTGCCAGCCGGGCGGGGCGCGCAGGAAACACCATATATTTT; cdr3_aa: CASRAGRAGNTIYF
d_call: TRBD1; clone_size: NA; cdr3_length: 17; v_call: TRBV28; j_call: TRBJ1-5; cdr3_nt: TGTGCCAGCAGTTCTCACACCACAGGGGCCTTCAATCAGCCCCAGCATTTT; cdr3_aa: CASSSHTTGAFNQPQHF
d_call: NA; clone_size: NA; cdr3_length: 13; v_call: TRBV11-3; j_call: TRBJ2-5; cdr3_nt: TGTGCCAGCAGCTTAGTGCACCTCCAGTCCCAGTACTTC; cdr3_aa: CASSLVHLQSQYF
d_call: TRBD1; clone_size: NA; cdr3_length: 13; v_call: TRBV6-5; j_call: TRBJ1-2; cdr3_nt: TGTGCCAGCAGTTACAGACGACAGGGTGGCTACACCTTC; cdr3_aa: CASSYRRQGGYTF
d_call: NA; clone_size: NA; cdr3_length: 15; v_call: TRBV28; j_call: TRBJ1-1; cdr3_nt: TGTGCCAGCATTGCCCTCGTTTGGGGGGACCCTGAAGCTTTCTTT; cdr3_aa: CASIALVWGDPEAFF
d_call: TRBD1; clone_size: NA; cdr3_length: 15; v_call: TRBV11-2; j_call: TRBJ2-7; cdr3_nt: TGTGCCAGCAGCTTAGCCGGACAGGGGACCTACGAGCAGTACTTC; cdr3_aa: CASSLAGQGTYEQYF
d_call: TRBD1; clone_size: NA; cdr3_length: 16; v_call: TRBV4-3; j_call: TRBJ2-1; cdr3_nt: TGCGCCAGCAGCCAAGATCGGGGACAGGGTTACAATGAGCAGTTCTTC; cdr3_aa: CASSQDRGQGYNEQFF
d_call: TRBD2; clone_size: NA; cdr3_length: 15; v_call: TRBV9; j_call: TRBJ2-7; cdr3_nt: TGTGCCAGCAGCGTAAAGTGGGAGGGGAGGAACGAGCAGTACTTC; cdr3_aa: CASSVKWEGRNEQYF
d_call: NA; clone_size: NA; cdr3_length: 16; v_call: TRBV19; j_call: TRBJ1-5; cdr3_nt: TGTGCCAGTAGTATCGTCCCGGGAAGGGCGGATCAGCCCCAGCATTTT; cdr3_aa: CASSIVPGRADQPQHF
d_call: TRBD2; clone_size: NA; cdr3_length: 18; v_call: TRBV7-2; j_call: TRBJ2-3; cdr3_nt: TGTGCCAGCAGCTTAGTCCTAGCGGGAGCGGGTAGCACAGATACGCAGTATTTT; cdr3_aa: CASSLVLAGAGSTDTQYF
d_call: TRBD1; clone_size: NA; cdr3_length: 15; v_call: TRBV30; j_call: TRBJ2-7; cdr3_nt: TGTGCCTGGAGTGGCATCGGGACAGGACGTAACGAGCAGTACTTC; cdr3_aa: CAWSGIGTGRNEQYF
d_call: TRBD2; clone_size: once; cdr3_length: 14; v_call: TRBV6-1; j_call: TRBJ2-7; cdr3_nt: TGTGCCAGCAGTCCCCGGACTAGCGTCTACGAGCAGTACTTC; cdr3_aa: CASSPRTSVYEQYF
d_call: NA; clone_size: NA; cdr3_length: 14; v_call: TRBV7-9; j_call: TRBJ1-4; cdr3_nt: TGTGCCAGCAGCTTAGGACAGTATAATGAAAAACTGTTTTTT; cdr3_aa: CASSLGQYNEKLFF
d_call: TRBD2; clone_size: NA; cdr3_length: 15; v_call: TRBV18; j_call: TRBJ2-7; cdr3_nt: TGTGCCAGCTCACCACCGCGGACTAGCTCCTACGAGCAGTACTTC; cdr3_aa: CASSPPRTSSYEQYF
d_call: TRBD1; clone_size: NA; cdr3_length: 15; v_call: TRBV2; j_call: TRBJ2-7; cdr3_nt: TGTGCCAGCGGCGTGGACAGGGGTCCCTCCTACGAGCAGTACTTC; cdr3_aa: CASGVDRGPSYEQYF
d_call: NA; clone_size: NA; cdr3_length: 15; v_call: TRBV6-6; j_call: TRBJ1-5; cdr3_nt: TGTGCCAGCAGCACCCATAGGGCCCAGGGTCAGCCCCAGCATTTT; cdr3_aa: CASSTHRAQGQPQHF
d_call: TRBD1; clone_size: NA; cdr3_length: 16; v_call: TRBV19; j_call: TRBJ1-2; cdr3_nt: TGTGCCAGTAGTACCGACGGACAGGGTGTTTACTATGGCTACACCTTC; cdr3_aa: CASSTDGQGVYYGYTF
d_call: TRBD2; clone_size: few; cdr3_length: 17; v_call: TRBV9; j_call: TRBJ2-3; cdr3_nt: TGTGCCAGCAGCGGGGGGACTAGCGGGACTAGCACAGATACGCAGTATTTT; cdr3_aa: CASSGGTSGTSTDTQYF
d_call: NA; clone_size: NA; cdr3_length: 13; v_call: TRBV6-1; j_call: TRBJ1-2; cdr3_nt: TGTGCCAGCATCGACAATTATTCGACTGGCTACACCTTC; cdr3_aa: CASIDNYSTGYTF
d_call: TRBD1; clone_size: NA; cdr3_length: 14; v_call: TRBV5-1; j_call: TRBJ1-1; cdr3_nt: TGCGCCAGCAGCTCCACAGGGGGGAACACTGAAGCTTTCTTT; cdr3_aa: CASSSTGGNTEAFF
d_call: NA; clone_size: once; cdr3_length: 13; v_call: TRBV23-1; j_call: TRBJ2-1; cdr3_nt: TGCGCCAGCAGTCAATCCAGTTACAATGAGCAGTTCTTC; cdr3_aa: CASSQSSYNEQFF
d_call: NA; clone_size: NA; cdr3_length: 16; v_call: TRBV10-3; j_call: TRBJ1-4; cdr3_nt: TGTGCCATCAGTGAACGAGGACAAACCGGTGGTGAAAAACTGTTTTTT; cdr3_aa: CAISERGQTGGEKLFF
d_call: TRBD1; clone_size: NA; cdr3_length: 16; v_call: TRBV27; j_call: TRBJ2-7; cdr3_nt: TGTGCCAGCAGGAAGGTAACGGGACAGGGTGTCTACGAGCAGTACTTC; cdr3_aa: CASRKVTGQGVYEQYF
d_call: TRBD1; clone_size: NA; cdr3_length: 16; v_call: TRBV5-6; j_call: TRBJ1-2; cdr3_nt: TGTGCCAGCAGCGCGTATCGGACAGGAGCTAACTATGGCTACACCTTC; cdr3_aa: CASSAYRTGANYGYTF
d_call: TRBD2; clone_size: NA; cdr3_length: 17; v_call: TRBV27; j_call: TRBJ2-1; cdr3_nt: TGTGCCAGCCAAACTCTAATAGGACTAGCGGGCTACAATGAGCAGTTCTTC; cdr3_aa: CASQTLIGLAGYNEQFF
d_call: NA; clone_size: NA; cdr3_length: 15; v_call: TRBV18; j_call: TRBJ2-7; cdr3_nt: TGTGCCAGCTCAGTTGCGGTTGGGGTTGGGGGCGAGCAGTACTTC; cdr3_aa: CASSVAVGVGGEQYF
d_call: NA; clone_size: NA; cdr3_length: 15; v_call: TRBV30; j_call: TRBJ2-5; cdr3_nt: TGTGCCTGGAGTGTACGCGGGAAACCCCAAGAGACCCAGTACTTC; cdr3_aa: CAWSVRGKPQETQYF
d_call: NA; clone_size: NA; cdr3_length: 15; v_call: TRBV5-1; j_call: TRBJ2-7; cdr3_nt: TGCGCCAGCAGCTTGGGTCCAAGACAGGTCTACGAGCAGTACTTC; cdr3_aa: CASSLGPRQVYEQYF
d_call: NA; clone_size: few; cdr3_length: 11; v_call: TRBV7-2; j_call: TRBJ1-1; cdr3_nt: TGTGCCAGCAGCCGGGGGTTGGGGGCTTTCTTT; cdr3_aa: CASSRGLGAFF
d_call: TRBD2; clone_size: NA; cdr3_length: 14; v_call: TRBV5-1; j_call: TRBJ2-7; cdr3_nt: TGCGCCAGCAGGCCGGGACTAGCGGGTTATGAGCAGTACTTC; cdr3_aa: CASRPGLAGYEQYF
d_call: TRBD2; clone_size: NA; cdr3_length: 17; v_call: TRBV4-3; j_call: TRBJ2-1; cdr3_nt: TGCGCCAGCAGCCAAGATTCGGCGGGGGGGAGCTACAATGAGCAGTTCTTC; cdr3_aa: CASSQDSAGGSYNEQFF
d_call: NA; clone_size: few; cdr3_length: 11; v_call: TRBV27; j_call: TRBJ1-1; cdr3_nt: TGTGCCAGCACCAGAGGCACTGAAGCTTTCTTT; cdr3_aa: CASTRGTEAFF
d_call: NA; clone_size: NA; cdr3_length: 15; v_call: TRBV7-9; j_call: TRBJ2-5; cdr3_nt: TGTGCCAGCAGCTTAGCCGGGGGACAGATGGAGACCCAGTACTTC; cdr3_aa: CASSLAGGQMETQYF
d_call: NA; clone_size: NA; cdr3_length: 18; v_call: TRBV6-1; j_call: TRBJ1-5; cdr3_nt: TGTGCCAGCAGTGTGCTGGCAGGGGAGCTAAGGGGCAATCAGCCCCAGCATTTT; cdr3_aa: CASSVLAGELRGNQPQHF
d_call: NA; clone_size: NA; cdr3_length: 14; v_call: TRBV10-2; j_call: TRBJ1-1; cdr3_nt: TGCGCCAGCAGTGCCGCACCGCGGAGTACTGAAGCTTTCTTT; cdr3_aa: CASSAAPRSTEAFF
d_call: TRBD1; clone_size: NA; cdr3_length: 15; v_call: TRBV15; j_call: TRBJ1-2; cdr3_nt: TGTGCCACCAGCTCTGGGACAGGGGGGAACTATGGCTACACCTTC; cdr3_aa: CATSSGTGGNYGYTF
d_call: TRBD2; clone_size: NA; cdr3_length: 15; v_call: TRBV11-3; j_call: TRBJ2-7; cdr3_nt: TGTGCCAGCAGACCCAATAGCGGGAGGTTCTACGAGCAGTACTTC; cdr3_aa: CASRPNSGRFYEQYF
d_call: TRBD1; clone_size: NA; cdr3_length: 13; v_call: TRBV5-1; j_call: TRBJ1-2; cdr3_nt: TGCGCCAGCAGCTTGCGACAGGGGAATGGCTACACCTTC; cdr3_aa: CASSLRQGNGYTF
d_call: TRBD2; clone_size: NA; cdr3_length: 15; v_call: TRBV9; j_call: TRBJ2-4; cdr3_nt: TGTGCCAGCAGCGTAGTCGGCGGGAGTGGTAACATTCAGTACTTC; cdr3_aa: CASSVVGGSGNIQYF
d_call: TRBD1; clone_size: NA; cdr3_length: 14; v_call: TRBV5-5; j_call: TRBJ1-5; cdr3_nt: TGTGCCAGCAGCTTTGGACAGGGGGTAGGGGCCCAGCATTTT; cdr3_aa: CASSFGQGVGAQHF
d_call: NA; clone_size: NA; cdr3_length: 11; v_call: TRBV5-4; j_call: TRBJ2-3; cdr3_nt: TGTGCCAGCAGCTTGAGAGAAACGCAGTATTTT; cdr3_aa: CASSLRETQYF
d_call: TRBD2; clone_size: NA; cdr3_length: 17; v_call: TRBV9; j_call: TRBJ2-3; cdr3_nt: TGTGCCAGCAGCCGGCGCCTAGCGGGAGAGAGGACAGATACGCAGTATTTT; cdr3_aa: CASSRRLAGERTDTQYF